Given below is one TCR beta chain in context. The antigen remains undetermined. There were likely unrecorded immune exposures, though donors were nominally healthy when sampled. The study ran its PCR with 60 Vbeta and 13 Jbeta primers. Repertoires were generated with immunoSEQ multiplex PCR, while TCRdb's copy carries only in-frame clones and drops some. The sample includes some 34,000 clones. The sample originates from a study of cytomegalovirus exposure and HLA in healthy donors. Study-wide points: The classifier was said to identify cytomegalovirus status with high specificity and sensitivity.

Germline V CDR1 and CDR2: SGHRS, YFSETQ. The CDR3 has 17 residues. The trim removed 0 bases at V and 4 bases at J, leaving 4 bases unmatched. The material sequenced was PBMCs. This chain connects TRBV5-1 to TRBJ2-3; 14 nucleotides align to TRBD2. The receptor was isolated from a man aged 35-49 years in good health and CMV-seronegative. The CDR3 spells CASSLGLAGGQSDTQYF. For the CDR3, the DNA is TGCGCCAGCAGCTTGGGACTAGCGGGAGGGCAATCAGATACGCAGTATTTT. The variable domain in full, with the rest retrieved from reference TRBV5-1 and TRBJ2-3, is KAGVTQTPRYLIKTRGQQVTLSCSPISGHRSVSWYQQTPGQGLQFLFEYFSETQRNKGNFPGRFSGRQFSNSRSEMNVSTLELGDSALYLCASSLGLAGGQSDTQYFGPGTRLTVL.